This T cell receptor beta chain was profiled in a study of blood T cell repertoires in COVID-19. Study-level information: Sample material is recorded as cDNA or gDNA derived from T cells, B-cell-depleted T cells, or PBMCs.

Trimming removed 6 bases at V and 6 bases at J, with 12 bases between. The CDR3 spans 13 residues. Original data processing: Amplification of reference gene primers provided the estimated nucleated cell counts. Using immunoSEQ multiplex PCR, the repertoire was profiled, and TCRdb retains in-frame clones only, with some absent. V and J calls and clone size are copied from that table; D and trimming were computed from the DNA. The table includes 150,000 to 200,000 clones, roughly nine tenths detected once. This chain connects TRBV12-3 or TRBV12-4 to TRBJ1-5; perhaps TRBD1 as D (6 bases). The source is a man aged 70-80 years with active or convalescent COVID-19. The sample consisted of peripheral blood. The CDR3 DNA reads TGTGCCAGCAGCGTAGACAGGTTTCAGCCCCAGCATTTT. Translated: CASSVDRFQPQHF.